The clone carrying this T cell receptor (beta chain) was counted only a few times. Its antigen is unidentified. TCRdb redid the calling of the 5' RACE reads with MiXCR, one entry per CDR3 protein. The sample lists 150,000 to 200,000 distinct CDR3 sequences, more than 9% occurring once. This sample is part of a study of T-cell memory formation after mild COVID-19. The study's findings and limits: Pre-infection memory contained some responding clones, which suggested that cross-reactive memory had joined. Largely, contracting CD4+ clones fell within CM and EM, and contracting CD8+ clones within EMRA. Later expanders leaned toward CD4+, whereas clones contracting from day 15 to 85 were balanced CD4/CD8.

The CDR3 has 15 amino acids. Germline loops: CDR1 LGHNA, CDR2 YSLEER. The J segment lost 3 bases and the V segment lost 3 bases, leaving 5 bases of the junction unmatched. Material for sequencing was PBMCs or a T cell subset sorted from them (not recorded which). This rearrangement joins TRBV4-3 to TRBJ1-2; 9 bases are shared with TRBD1. The receptor comes from a man younger than 35 who had mild COVID-19 (a few samples of this study predate the infection). Cell type and time point are not known. This CDR3 reads CASSQDRGPYYGYTF. The CDR3 DNA reads as TGCGCCAGCAGCCAGGACAGGGGCCCCTACTATGGCTACACCTTC.